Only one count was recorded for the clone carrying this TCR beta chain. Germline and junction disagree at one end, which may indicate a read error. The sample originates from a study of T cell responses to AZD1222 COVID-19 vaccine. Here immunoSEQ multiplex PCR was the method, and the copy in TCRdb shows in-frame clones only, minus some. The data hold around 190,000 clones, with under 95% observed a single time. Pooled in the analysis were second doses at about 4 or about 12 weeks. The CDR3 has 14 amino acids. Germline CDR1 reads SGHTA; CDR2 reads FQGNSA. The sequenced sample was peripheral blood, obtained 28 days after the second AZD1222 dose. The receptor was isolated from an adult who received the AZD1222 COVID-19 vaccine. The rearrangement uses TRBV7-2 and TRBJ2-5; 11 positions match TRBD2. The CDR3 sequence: CASSIAGGSETQYF. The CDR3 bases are TGTGCCAGCAGCATAGCGGGGGGGTCTGAGACCCAGTACTTC.